The 29 T cell receptor beta chains presented below share a single source sample, sequenced in a study of monozygotic twins with inflammatory bowel disease (dated by TCRdb to the late 2010s). Libraries were prepared through 5' RACE. The sequencer listed for this sample is Illumina HiSeq 2500. The reads were reprocessed in TCRdb, with one entry per CDR3 protein sequence and no accompanying DNA. The table of this sample itemizes fewer than 110,000 distinct CDR3 sequences. The ten biggest clones cover 1.9% of the sample. Material for sequencing was blood. These TCRs come from a human donor with ulcerative colitis or Crohn's disease, or a healthy co-twin of an affected twin (not recorded which).

This chain uses TRBV4-1 with TRBJ2-7; lacking DNA, the TRBD1 call made by TCRdb goes unchecked. Per germline, CDR1 MGHRA and CDR2 YSYEKL. CDR3 length: 14 residues. CDR3 region: CASSHTDRNYEQYF.

V and J are TRBV20-1 and TRBJ2-5; the TCRdb D gene call, TRBD1, has no DNA to confirm it. The CDR3 extends over 12 amino acids. Germline-derived CDR1 and CDR2 are DFQATT and SNEGSKA (reference sequence). CDR3 in amino acids: CSASRAQETQYF.

This chain joins TRBV12-3 or TRBV12-4 and TRBJ1-1; checking the TCRdb D call of TRBD1 is not possible without DNA. The CDR3 has 14 residues. CDR3 sequence reads: CASVLWGKNTEAFF.

The J gene is TRBJ2-7, the V gene TRBV7-2. The CDR3 has 13 residues. CDR1 SGHTA and CDR2 FQGNSA come from the germline V gene. CDR3 protein: CASSENWPYEQYF.

The CDR3 is CASSSPGQGFYEQYF. The chain uses TRBV7-9 and TRBJ2-7; absent DNA, TCRdb's TRBD1 call cannot be checked. The CDR3 has 15 residues. The germline gives CDR1 SEHNR, CDR2 FQNEAQ (reference sequence).

The V and J genes are TRBV29-1 and TRBJ1-1. The CDR3 has 11 residues. CDR1 is SQVTM, CDR2 ANQGSEA, per germline. The CDR3 loop reads CSVVENTEAFF.

The V gene is TRBV20-1, the J gene TRBJ2-3; the TCRdb D gene call, TRBD2, has no DNA to confirm it. This CDR3 spans 15 amino acids. CDR1 is DFQATT, CDR2 SNEGSKA, per germline (reference sequence). The CDR3 loop is CSARPSGGPTDTQYF.

The chain couples TRBV19 to TRBJ2-6; TCRdb designates TRBD2, a call that cannot be tested without DNA. The CDR3 has 20 amino acids. Germline-derived CDR1 and CDR2 are LNHDA and SQIVND (reference sequence). Here the CDR3 reads CASTTHSGDTGGLGANVLTF.

V and J are TRBV29-1 and TRBJ2-4. Germline assignment: CDR1 SQVTM and CDR2 ANQGSEA. This CDR3 has 13 amino acids. The CDR3 protein is CSFAGLAKNIHYF.

The rearrangement uses TRBV5-1 and TRBJ2-2; no DNA is available, so the TRBD1 call from TCRdb remains unchecked. Germline values: CDR1 SGHRS, CDR2 YFSETQ. There are 14 residues in the CDR3. This chain's CDR3 is CASSEGQYTGELFF.

The rearrangement joins TRBV18 to TRBJ2-5; the D gene TCRdb calls, TRBD1, cannot be checked with no DNA. Germline CDR1 KGHSH, CDR2 LQKENI. CDR3 length: 16 residues. This CDR3 reads CASSPPGTATWETQYF.

This chain connects TRBV6-1 to TRBJ2-7; TCRdb indicates TRBD1, and absent DNA this call remains unverified. In germline, CDR1 is MNHNS, CDR2 SASEGT. This CDR3 comprises 17 residues. The chain's CDR3 is CASRRTVSRSLAYEQYF.

This rearrangement joins TRBV4-3 to TRBJ2-1. CDR1 and CDR2 (germline): LGHNA, YSLEER. The CDR3 consists of 14 residues. The chain's CDR3 is CASSQGWPLNEQFF.

The chain couples TRBV12-3 or TRBV12-4 to TRBJ2-2; TCRdb's D gene call, TRBD2, goes unchecked for lack of DNA. The CDR3 extends over 15 amino acids. The CDR3 is CASRMEAGNTGELFF.

V usage is TRBV20-1 and J usage is TRBJ1-4; TCRdb outputs TRBD1, but without DNA this stays unchecked. CDR1 and CDR2 from the germline V gene are DFQATT and SNEGSKA (reference sequence). The CDR3 has 14 amino acids. The CDR3 reads CSAAAGRPGEKLFF.

This chain joins TRBV18 and TRBJ2-7; the D call of TRBD1 rests on TCRdb alone, since no DNA is present to check it. Looked up from germline, CDR1 is KGHSH and CDR2 is LQKENI. The CDR3 has 14 residues. CDR3 in amino acids: CASSPLTGPDEQYF.

The chain recombines TRBV29-1 with TRBJ2-2. CDR3 length: 12 residues. Per the germline V gene, CDR1 is SQVTM and CDR2 is ANQGSEA. CDR3 amino acids: CSVRLYTGELFF.

This chain connects TRBV20-1 to TRBJ2-1; the D gene TCRdb calls, TRBD2, cannot be checked with no DNA. The CDR3 loop spans 11 amino acids. The germline CDR1 and CDR2 sequences are DFQATT and SNEGSKA (reference sequence). CDR3 loop: CSAREYGEQFF.

The CDR3 sequence is CASRGQGSSYNSPLHF. V usage is TRBV12-3 or TRBV12-4 and J usage is TRBJ1-6; TCRdb calls TRBD1, which cannot be checked without DNA. This CDR3 comprises 16 residues.

The CDR3 here is CASSVTSGRAYEQYF. The rearrangement joins TRBV5-4 to TRBJ2-7; TCRdb returns TRBD2, unconfirmable since there is no DNA. There are 15 residues in the CDR3. Germline CDR1 SGHNT, CDR2 YYREEE (reference sequence).

The genes are TRBV12-3 or TRBV12-4 and TRBJ2-7; TCRdb's assignment of TRBD2 cannot be checked, as there is no DNA. The CDR3 runs to 13 residues. The CDR3 spells CASSLRTSGEQYF.

This sequence joins TRBV6-2 or TRBV6-3 and TRBJ2-1; with no DNA, the TCRdb D assignment of TRBD2 cannot be verified. This CDR3 is built from 15 residues. Germline values: CDR1 MNHEY, CDR2 SVGEGT. The CDR3 sequence is CASRISGGAYNEQFF.

The V call is TRBV7-8, the J call TRBJ1-6; TCRdb returns TRBD1, unconfirmable since there is no DNA. The CDR3 contains 14 residues. The germline V gene encodes CDR1 SGHVS and CDR2 FQNEAQ. CDR3 protein: CASSLGRGNSPLHF.

CDR3 loop: CASSFFRYNEQFF. V usage is TRBV27 and J usage is TRBJ2-1. CDR3 length: 13 residues. CDR1 and CDR2 (germline): MNHEY, SMNVEV (reference sequence).

CDR3 loop: CASSQGTSGHRYEQYF. The gene calls are TRBV4-2 and TRBJ2-7; TCRdb proposes TRBD2, but this gene call is untestable without DNA. Germline V gives CDR1 LGHNA, CDR2 YNFKEQ. The CDR3 loop spans 16 amino acids.

This rearrangement joins TRBV7-6 to TRBJ2-2. This CDR3 has 13 residues. Germline CDR1 is SGHVS and CDR2 is FNYEAQ. The chain's CDR3 is CASSLGVLGELFF.

The chain employs TRBV5-1 and TRBJ2-1. The CDR3 covers 16 residues. Germline lookup yields CDR1 SGHRS and CDR2 YFSETQ. CDR3: CASSLDFSSSYNEQFF.

The CDR3 loop reads CASSLRRVPFFYEQYF. The chain uses TRBV7-2 and TRBJ2-7; TCRdb proposes TRBD1, but this gene call is untestable without DNA. CDR1 and CDR2 from the germline V gene are SGHTA and FQGNSA. This CDR3 comprises 16 residues. The full variable domain, in which reference TRBV7-2 and TRBJ2-7 provide the parts outside the CDR3, is GAGVSQSPSNKVTEKGKDVELRCDPISGHTALYWYRQSLGQGLEFLIYFQGNSAPDKSGLPSDRFSAERTGGSVSTLTIQRTQQEDSAVYLCASSLRRVPFFYEQYFGPGTRLTVT.

The J gene is TRBJ2-3, the V gene TRBV11-2; TCRdb gives TRBD1 as the D gene, but with no DNA this cannot be confirmed. The CDR3 loop spans 14 amino acids. The germline CDR1 and CDR2 sequences are SGHAT and FQNNGV. This chain's CDR3 is CASSPGTPTDTQYF.